The rows below give T cell receptor beta chains drawn from one sample of a study of blood T cell repertoires in COVID-19. Produced via immunoSEQ multiplex PCR; TCRdb's table is partial and in-frame only. The table has about 110,000 clones, over 80% seen once. Sequenced: peripheral blood. Every receptor here comes from a woman in her sixties or seventies with acute or convalescent COVID-19. The CDR3 runs from the conserved cysteine through the conserved F or W. Each record gives: J gene, V gene, D gene, clone size, CDR3 DNA, CDR3 protein. A D gene is named only where the DNA matches it firmly. A clone size is listed for some rows: how often the clone was seen (once, few, many), or a class if it is expanded.

TRBJ1-1,TRBV12-3/TRBV12-4,NA,NA,TGTGCCAGCAGCCCTACAGGGAACACTGAAGCTTTCTTT,CASSPTGNTEAFF
TRBJ2-7,TRBV2,NA,medium-sized,TGTGCCAGCAGTGAGGGTTGGACGGAGGTTCGGTCCGAGCAGTACTTC,CASSEGWTEVRSEQYF
TRBJ2-7,TRBV12-3/TRBV12-4,NA,NA,TGTGCCAGCCTGCGGGACCTCGACTACGAGCAGTACTTC,CASLRDLDYEQYF
TRBJ2-7,TRBV12-3/TRBV12-4,NA,NA,TGTGCCAGCAGTCCGACCGGAGGGGAGCAGTACTTC,CASSPTGGEQYF
TRBJ2-2,TRBV6-6,NA,NA,TGTGCCAGCAGTGGGGAGGGGGAACGCGGGGAGCTGTTTTTT,CASSGEGERGELFF
TRBJ2-6,TRBV5-4,NA,NA,TGTGCCAGCAGCCGTTCAACACTATCTGGGGCCAACGTCCTGACTTTC,CASSRSTLSGANVLTF
TRBJ2-2,TRBV9,TRBD1,NA,TGTGCCAGCAGCGGACAGGGCTGGTCCGGGGAGCTGTTTTTT,CASSGQGWSGELFF
TRBJ2-2,TRBV7-9,NA,NA,TGTGCCAGCAACCATAAGGAGGGGAGGACCGGGGAGCTGTTTTTT,CASNHKEGRTGELFF
TRBJ2-1,TRBV28,TRBD2,NA,TGTGCCAGCAGCCCGACTAGCGGGGCATACAATGAGCAGTTCTTC,CASSPTSGAYNEQFF
TRBJ1-4,TRBV19,NA,NA,TGTGCCAGTAGTACGACGGTTGGGGGGAAGCGACTGTTTTTT,CASSTTVGGKRLFF
TRBJ2-7,TRBV6-6,TRBD1,NA,TGTGCCAGCGGCACCGGACAGGCCCCCTACGAGCAGTACTTC,CASGTGQAPYEQYF
TRBJ1-1,TRBV28,TRBD1,once,TGTGCCACCGGGGGCGCTTACAGGGGAGCTTTCTTT,CATGGAYRGAFF
TRBJ1-5,TRBV5-8,NA,NA,TGTGCCAGCAGCCCCGGGTGGGGGGGCAGGAATCAGCCCCAGCATTTT,CASSPGWGGRNQPQHF
TRBJ2-7,TRBV12-3/TRBV12-4,NA,NA,TGTGCCAGCAGTGCAGGGGCTCGGCAGTACTTC,CASSAGARQYF
TRBJ2-1,TRBV6-6,TRBD2,NA,TGTGCCAGCATCTCTAGCGGGCTTGAGCAGTTCTTC,CASISSGLEQFF
TRBJ1-3,TRBV11-3,TRBD1,NA,TGTGCCAGCAGCTACCCGACAGGGGCAAGCTCTGGAAACACCATATATTTT,CASSYPTGASSGNTIYF
TRBJ1-5,TRBV7-8,NA,NA,TGTGCCAGCAGCTTATTTACAGATAGCAATCAGCCCCAGCATTTT,CASSLFTDSNQPQHF
TRBJ1-3,TRBV11-2,NA,NA,TGTGCCAGCAGCTTGGGAGCTGGAAACACCATATATTTT,CASSLGAGNTIYF
TRBJ2-1,TRBV5-1,NA,NA,TGCGCCAGCAGCTTGGGCAGCTACAATGAGCAGTTCTTC,CASSLGSYNEQFF
TRBJ2-2,TRBV6-6,NA,few,TGTGCCAGCAGTTTAACAGGGTTGGCCGGGGAGCTGTTTTTT,CASSLTGLAGELFF
TRBJ2-3,TRBV6-1,NA,NA,TGTGCCAGCAGTGATCCCCGGCGGGGAACAGATACGCAGTATTTT,CASSDPRRGTDTQYF
TRBJ2-2,TRBV6-5,TRBD1,NA,TGTGCCAGCAGTTCACAGGGGATCGGGGAGCTGTTTTTT,CASSSQGIGELFF
TRBJ1-6,TRBV7-2,NA,NA,TGTGCCAGCAGCTTAGCCCCTAATAATTCACCCCTCCACTTT,CASSLAPNNSPLHF
TRBJ1-6,TRBV5-1,NA,NA,TGCGCCAGCAGCTTGGAGGGGGACGATAATTCACCCCTCCACTTT,CASSLEGDDNSPLHF
TRBJ2-3,TRBV7-8,TRBD2,NA,TGTGCCAGCAGCTTAGAATGGGCGGGGGGCAGCACAGATACGCAGTATTTT,CASSLEWAGGSTDTQYF
TRBJ2-3,TRBV11-2,TRBD2,NA,TGTGCCAGCAGCCAGGGACTAGCAAACTTAATCCCAGATACGCAGTATTTT,CASSQGLANLIPDTQYF
TRBJ2-3,TRBV6-5,NA,NA,TGTGCCAGCAGGTGGAGCCCAGCAGATACGCAGTATTTT,CASRWSPADTQYF
TRBJ1-2,TRBV29-1,NA,NA,TGCAGCGTTGAAGAGGTAGTAGGGGCGGGAGGCTACACCTTC,CSVEEVVGAGGYTF
TRBJ2-1,TRBV12-3/TRBV12-4,NA,once,TGTGCCAGCAGTGTACAGATGGACGAACCGGAGGTCTTC,CASSVQMDEPEVF
TRBJ2-1,TRBV28,TRBD2,NA,TGTGCCTCCCAAAAGGGGTCCCTAGCGGCGAATGAGCAGTTCTTC,CASQKGSLAANEQFF
TRBJ2-3,TRBV5-5,TRBD2,NA,TGTGCCAGCTCCCGGGACTACCGGGCAGATACGCAGTATTTT,CASSRDYRADTQYF
TRBJ2-5,TRBV2,NA,NA,TGTGCCAGCAGTGCTAACTTTGCAGGGGAGACCCAGTACTTC,CASSANFAGETQYF
TRBJ2-1,TRBV25-1,TRBD2,NA,TGTGCCAGCAGCCTACCGGGACTAGCGGGTGGTGAGCAGTTCTTC,CASSLPGLAGGEQFF
TRBJ2-7,TRBV5-1,TRBD2,NA,TGCGCCAGCAGCTTGGTATTAGCGGGAGGGAAGGACGAGCAGTACTTC,CASSLVLAGGKDEQYF
TRBJ1-4,TRBV28,NA,once,TGTGCCAGCAGGATTCCTACGGCTAATGAAAAACTGTTTTTT,CASRIPTANEKLFF
TRBJ2-5,TRBV12-3/TRBV12-4,TRBD1,NA,TGTGCCAGCAGCAACAGGGGGCTAGAGACCCAGTACTTC,CASSNRGLETQYF
TRBJ2-3,TRBV2,TRBD1,NA,TGTGCCAGCAGTGGTGGGACAGGGGCCCCCACAGATACGCAGTATTTT,CASSGGTGAPTDTQYF
TRBJ2-4,TRBV11-2,NA,NA,TGTGCCAGCAGCTTCGAGCGGTTAGACATTCAGTACTTC,CASSFERLDIQYF
TRBJ2-2,TRBV5-4,TRBD2,NA,TGTGCCAGCAGCTCTGACACTAGCGGGAGTTACGGGGAGCTGTTTTTT,CASSSDTSGSYGELFF
TRBJ1-2,TRBV27,NA,NA,TGTGCCAGCAGCGGGGGGGCAGCGGATTATGGCTACACCTTC,CASSGGAADYGYTF
TRBJ1-3,TRBV28,NA,NA,TGTGCCAGCAGTCCCCCTGGACACACCTCTGGAAACACCATATATTTT,CASSPPGHTSGNTIYF
TRBJ1-5,TRBV13,TRBD1,NA,TGTGCCAGCAGCTCCGGGACAGGGGGCTTTCCGCAACATTTT,CASSSGTGGFPQHF
TRBJ1-5,TRBV5-1,TRBD1,NA,TGCGCCAGCAGCCCTACAGGGGGGAATCAGCCCCAGCATTTT,CASSPTGGNQPQHF
TRBJ1-5,TRBV19,TRBD1,NA,TGTGCCAGTAGGGGGCGACAGGGGGCCCCCAATCAGCCCCAGCATTTT,CASRGRQGAPNQPQHF
TRBJ2-7,TRBV18,TRBD1,NA,TGTGCCAGCTCACCAGGACAGGTATTAGCGTGG,CASSPGQVLAW
TRBJ1-1,TRBV6-6,TRBD1,NA,TGTGCCAGCAGCATACAGACAGGGTCGAACACTGAAGCTTTCTTT,CASSIQTGSNTEAFF
TRBJ1-6,TRBV18,NA,once,TGTGCCAGCTCACCACTGCCCTCCAGGGGAGATAATTCACCCCTCCACTTT,CASSPLPSRGDNSPLHF
TRBJ2-1,TRBV28,NA,NA,TGTGCCAGCAGTTTAGAACTCAGGGTTGAGCAGTTCTTC,CASSLELRVEQFF
TRBJ2-1,TRBV3-1/TRBV3-2,TRBD2,NA,TGTGCCAGCAGCCAAGAACTAGCGATGGGTGAGCAGTTCTTC,CASSQELAMGEQFF
TRBJ1-3,TRBV4-2,NA,NA,TGTGCCAGCAGCCCAGAGCAGATGGCTGATACTGGAAACACCATATATTTT,CASSPEQMADTGNTIYF
TRBJ2-6,TRBV6-5,NA,NA,TGTGCCGGGGAAAGAGGGGACACTGGGGCCAACGTCCTGACTTTC,CAGERGDTGANVLTF
TRBJ1-3,TRBV30,TRBD1,once,TGTGCCTGGAGTGTACTGCAGGGGGCGGGAAACACCATATATTTT,CAWSVLQGAGNTIYF
TRBJ1-2,TRBV25-1,TRBD1,NA,TGTGCCAGCAGTGCGTCAGGACAGGGGGCCCCTAACTATGGCTACACCTTC,CASSASGQGAPNYGYTF
TRBJ2-5,TRBV19,TRBD2,NA,TGTGCCAGTAGTATAGGGAGCGGGGGGGCTCAAGAGACCCAGTACTTC,CASSIGSGGAQETQYF
TRBJ2-1,TRBV3-1/TRBV3-2,TRBD1,few,TGTGCCAGCAGCGGAACGACAGGGGAATACAATGAGCAGTTCTTC,CASSGTTGEYNEQFF
TRBJ2-3,TRBV6-6,TRBD2,NA,TGTGCCACCATGGGACTACCCACAGATACGCAGTATTTT,CATMGLPTDTQYF
TRBJ1-5,TRBV19,NA,NA,TGTGCCAGTAGTACACAGGGCGGCAATCAGCCCCAGCATTTT,CASSTQGGNQPQHF
TRBJ2-1,TRBV19,TRBD2,NA,TGTGCCAGTAGTATTCGGTCGGTAGCGGGGGACGTTGAGCAGTTCTTC,CASSIRSVAGDVEQFF